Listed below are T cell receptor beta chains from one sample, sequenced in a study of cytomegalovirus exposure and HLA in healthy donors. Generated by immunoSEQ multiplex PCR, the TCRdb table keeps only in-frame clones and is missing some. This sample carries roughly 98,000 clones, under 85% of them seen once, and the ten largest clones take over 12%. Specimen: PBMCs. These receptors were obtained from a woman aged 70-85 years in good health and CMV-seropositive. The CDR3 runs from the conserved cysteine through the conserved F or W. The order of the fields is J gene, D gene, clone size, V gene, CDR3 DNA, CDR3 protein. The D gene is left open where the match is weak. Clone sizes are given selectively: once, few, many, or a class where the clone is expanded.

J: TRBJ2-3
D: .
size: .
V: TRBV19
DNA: TGTGCCAGTAGTATAGATAGCCGGGTCACAGATACGCAGTATTTT
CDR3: CASSIDSRVTDTQYF

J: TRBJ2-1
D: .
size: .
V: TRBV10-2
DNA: TGCGCCAGCAGTTATATGGACAGCAGGTTCTTC
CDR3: CASSYMDSRFF

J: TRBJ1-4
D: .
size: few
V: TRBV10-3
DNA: TGTGCCATCAGTGAGTCGATGAGGGGGACATCAGCCATGTTTTTT
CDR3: CAISESMRGTSAMFF

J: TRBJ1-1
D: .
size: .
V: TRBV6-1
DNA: TGTGCCAGCAGTTATTTGGCGGGACACACTGAAGCTTTCTTT
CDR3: CASSYLAGHTEAFF

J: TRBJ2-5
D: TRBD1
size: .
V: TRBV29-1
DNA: TGCAGCTTCGGAAGGGGGCGCGCCGAGACCCAGTACTTC
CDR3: CSFGRGRAETQYF

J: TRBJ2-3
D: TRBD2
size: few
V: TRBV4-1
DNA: TGCGCCAGCAGCCCTAGCGGGGATTCAGATACGCAGTATTTT
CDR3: CASSPSGDSDTQYF

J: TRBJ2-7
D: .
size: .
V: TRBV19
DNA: TGTGCCAGTAAAGCCGGGGGCTACGAGCAGTACTTC
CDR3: CASKAGGYEQYF

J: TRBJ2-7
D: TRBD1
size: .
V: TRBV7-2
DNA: TGTGCCAGCAGCTTAGAACCCTGGGACAGGGGTTACGAGCAGTACTTC
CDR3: CASSLEPWDRGYEQYF

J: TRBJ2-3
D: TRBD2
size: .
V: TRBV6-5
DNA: TGTGCCAGCAGTTACCTAGCGGGGGGAAGCACAGATACGCAGTATTTT
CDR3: CASSYLAGGSTDTQYF

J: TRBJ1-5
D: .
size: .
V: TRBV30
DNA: TGTGCCTGGAGTGAGCAGGGAAATCAGCCCCAGCATTTT
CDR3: CAWSEQGNQPQHF

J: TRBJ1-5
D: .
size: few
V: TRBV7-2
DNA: TGTGCCAGCAGCGTAGACGGAGGGCTAAGTCGGAATCAGCCCCAGCATTTT
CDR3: CASSVDGGLSRNQPQHF

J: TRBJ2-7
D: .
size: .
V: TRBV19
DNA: TGTGCCAGTAGTCCCGGGACATCCTACGAGCAGTACTTC
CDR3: CASSPGTSYEQYF

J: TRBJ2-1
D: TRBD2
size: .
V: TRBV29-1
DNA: TGCAGCGTCCCACTAGCGGGAGAATACAATGAGCAGTTCTTC
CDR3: CSVPLAGEYNEQFF

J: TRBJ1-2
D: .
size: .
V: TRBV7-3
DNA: TGTGCCAGCAGCCCAGGGGAAAACTATGGCTACACCTTC
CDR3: CASSPGENYGYTF

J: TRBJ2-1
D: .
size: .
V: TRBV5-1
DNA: TGCGCCAGCAGCTTGGAAGCTAGGAGCAATGAGCAGTTCTTC
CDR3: CASSLEARSNEQFF

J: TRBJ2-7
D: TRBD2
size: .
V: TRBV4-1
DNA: TGCGCCAGCAGCCAAGATAGACTAGCGGGAAGGGCCTACGAGCAGTACTTC
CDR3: CASSQDRLAGRAYEQYF

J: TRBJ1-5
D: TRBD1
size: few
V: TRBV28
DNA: TGTGCCAGCATTCCCGGGACAGGGGGTCGGCAGCCCCAGCATTTT
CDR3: CASIPGTGGRQPQHF

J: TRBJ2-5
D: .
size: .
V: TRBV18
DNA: TGTGCCAGCTCACCCCTCCGGGGTCGGGAGACCCAGTACTTC
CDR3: CASSPLRGRETQYF

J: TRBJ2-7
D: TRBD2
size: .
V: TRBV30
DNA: TGTGCCTGGAGTGTACTTTCTAGCGGTTCCTACGAGCAGTACTTC
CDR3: CAWSVLSSGSYEQYF